This T cell receptor (beta chain) originates from a study of blood T cells in healthy people across ages. A second PCR, run for about 6 to 11 cycles, used a sample-barcoded 5' primer plus a J-beta primer mix. TCRdb recomputed calls from the 5' RACE reads with MiXCR, one row per CDR3 protein. The repertoire has 910,000 or so distinct CDR3 sequences, 51% of them found once; the top ten carry over 20%. Study-wide results and caveats: Long-lived donors carried more naive CD4+ cells and greater diversity than aged donors. In these data, TCR beta diversity tracked strongly with naive T cell percentage. Unsorted PBMCs prevented conclusive naive versus antigen-experienced comparison.

V lost 5 bases, J lost 6 bases, and 10 bases stayed unmatched. Per germline, CDR1 MNHEY and CDR2 SMNVEV (reference sequence). CDR3 length: 14 residues. Comments on this clonotype: The antigen remains undetermined.

The donors, all healthy, were Caucasians living in Russia, aged about 6 to 90. Sequenced input: blood. The chain combines TRBV27 with TRBJ2-7; 7 nucleotides match TRBD2. The receptor was isolated from a woman in her sixties in good health. The CDR3 spells CASSLERQRGEQYF. CDR3 bases: TGTGCCAGCAGTCTAGAGAGACAGCGGGGCGAGCAGTACTTC.